The 30 T cell receptor beta chains reported below all come from one sample, sequenced in a study of T cells in Graves' hyperthyroidism and ophthalmopathy. Researchers took RNA transcripts and amplified the TCR beta CDR3 regions from them. The HTBI primer set served for first-round RT-PCR of the TCR CDR3. TCRdb called the multiplex PCR reads again in MiXCR, with one record for every CDR3 protein. The sample holds a few hundred thousand distinct CDR3 sequences, approximately 17% seen once. Sequences were obtained from blood. All receptors come from a man between 18 and 35 years old with Graves' ophthalmopathy.

The chain is built from TRBV20-1 and TRBJ2-7, with a possible D match to TRBD1 (6 bases). CDR1 DFQATT and CDR2 SNEGSKA come from the germline V gene (reference sequence). V lost 3 bases and J 0 bases, leaving 21 bases between the germline ends. This CDR3 comprises 17 residues. The chain's CDR3 is CSASWGQNTRYSYEQYF. CDR3 DNA: TGCAGTGCTAGCTGGGGGCAGAATACCCGCTACTCCTACGAGCAGTACTTC.

The sample holds one count of this clonotype. The CDR3, as DNA: TGCAGCGTTTCATATACGGGACAGCTCCAAGAGACCCAGTACTTC. As protein: CSVSYTGQLQETQYF. The V gene is TRBV29-1, the J gene TRBJ2-5; 7 bases fit TRBD1. With V trimmed by 5 bases and J by 1 base, 10 bases remained unmatched. The germline V gene has CDR1 SQVTM and CDR2 ANQGSEA. This CDR3 spans 15 amino acids. Full variable domain (outside the CDR3, taken from reference TRBV29-1 and TRBJ2-5): SAVISQKPSRDICQRGTSLTIQCQVDSQVTMMFWYRQQPGQSLTLIATANQGSEATYESGFVIDKFPISRPNLTFSTLTVSNMSPEDSSIYLCSVSYTGQLQETQYFGPGTRLLVL.

This clonotype has a count of ten or more. CDR3 nucleotide sequence: TGTGCCAGCAGTTACGATTATAGGGGGAACTACGAGCAGTACTTC. Translated: CASSYDYRGNYEQYF. The rearrangement joins TRBV6-5 to TRBJ2-7, with D possibly TRBD1 on 6 matching bases. The V gene's germline CDR1 is MNHEY and CDR2 SVGAGI. Between the trimmed V and J ends, which lost 2 bases and 3 bases, there was a span of 14 bases. CDR3 length equals 15 residues.

The chain joins TRBV9 to TRBJ2-3; D not certain. CDR1 and CDR2 (germline): SGDLS, YYNGEE. The CDR3 length is 13 residues. V shed 1 base and J shed 4 bases, with 7 bases lying between them. The CDR3 is CASSVQYPDTQYF. DNA of the CDR3: TGTGCCAGCAGCGTACAGTACCCAGATACGCAGTATTTT.

This chain links TRBV2 with TRBJ2-5, with TRBD2 as a possible D gene (6 bases). V lost 7 bases, J lost 3 bases, and 18 bases lay in between. There are 15 residues in the CDR3. Germline V gene data show CDR1 as SNHLY and CDR2 as FYNNEI. CDR3 sequence (DNA): TGTGCCAGCATCCCACTCCATAGCGGAAAAGAGACCCAGTACTTC. This encodes CASIPLHSGKETQYF.

The chain joins TRBV5-6 to TRBJ2-3; TRBD2 matches at 11 bases. The CDR3 extends over 15 amino acids. J lost 5 bases, V lost 2 bases, and 4 bases had no gene match. CDR1 is SGHDT and CDR2 is YYEEEE in the germline V gene. CDR3 region: CASSFQGTSGDTQYF. DNA of the CDR3: TGTGCCAGCAGCTTTCAGGGGACTAGCGGAGATACGCAGTATTTT.

This clonotype was seen at least ten times. V and J are TRBV2 and TRBJ1-5; possible D gene TRBD1, 5 bases. Looked up from germline, CDR1 is SNHLY and CDR2 is FYNNEI. V was trimmed by 6 bases and J by 7 bases, leaving 19 bases between them. The CDR3 spans 15 residues. The CDR3 bases are TGTGCCAGCAGCTCCCCTGCAGAGTCAGGGCAGCCCCAGCATTTT. Residues: CASSSPAESGQPQHF.

This clonotype was seen many times. The rearrangement uses TRBV5-1 and TRBJ1-6; D unclear. Germline CDR1 reads SGHRS; CDR2 reads YFSETQ. The CDR3 spans 15 residues. Trimming stripped 0 bases from V and 9 bases from J, with 13 bases between. As DNA, the CDR3 is TGCGCCAGCAGCTTGGCTGCAGGCTTGGGTTCACCCCTCCACTTT. Translation: CASSLAAGLGSPLHF.

This clonotype was seen a few times. V gene TRBV5-6 combines with J gene TRBJ1-2; D is ambiguous. V was shortened by 4 bases and J by 0 bases, with 10 bases between the two germline ends. The germline CDR1 and CDR2 sequences are SGHDT and YYEEEE. The CDR3 runs 14 residues. CDR3 coding DNA: TGTGCCAGCAGCGCCCAGAGAGCTAACTATGGCTACACCTTC. Protein product: CASSAQRANYGYTF.

This clonotype was detected only a few times. The DNA for the CDR3 is TGTGCCAGCAGTCTCTATCCGGGGGCCTCTGGAAACACCATATATTTT. It yields the protein CASSLYPGASGNTIYF. The chain combines TRBV7-2 with TRBJ1-3, with D possibly TRBD1 on 6 matching bases. Germline assignment: CDR1 SGHTA and CDR2 FQGNSA. The CDR3 runs 16 residues. Trimming removed 6 bases from V and 0 bases from J, with 15 bases in between.

The CDR3 protein is CSVRQGMNTEAFF. The CDR3 bases are TGCAGCGTGCGACAGGGGATGAACACTGAAGCTTTCTTT. The rearrangement uses TRBV29-1 and TRBJ1-1; 8 positions agree with TRBD1. Germline-derived CDR1 and CDR2 are SQVTM and ANQGSEA. CDR3 size: 13 residues. The ends lost 6 bases at V and 0 bases at J; junction bases unmatched: 3. The variable domain in full, with the rest retrieved from reference TRBV29-1 and TRBJ1-1, is SAVISQKPSRDICQRGTSLTIQCQVDSQVTMMFWYRQQPGQSLTLIATANQGSEATYESGFVIDKFPISRPNLTFSTLTVSNMSPEDSSIYLCSVRQGMNTEAFFGQGTRLTVV.

This clonotype came up many times. This sequence joins TRBV12-3 or TRBV12-4 and TRBJ2-1; no reliable D call. V was pared by 4 bases and J by 0 bases, with 7 bases between. The CDR3 is 14 amino acids. The CDR3: CASSYSYSYNEQFF. The CDR3 coding sequence is TGTGCCAGCAGTTATAGCTACTCCTACAATGAGCAGTTCTTC.

This clonotype was detected ten times or more. J is TRBJ1-3 and V is TRBV25-1; 7 nucleotides match TRBD1. The CDR3 has 17 amino acids. V lost 1 base, J lost 1 base, and 7 bases stayed unmatched. In germline, CDR1 is MGHDK, CDR2 SYGVNS. The CDR3 loop reads CASSESTAGGSGNTIYF. DNA of the CDR3: TGTGCCAGCAGTGAATCGACCGCAGGGGGATCTGGAAACACCATATATTTT.

At least ten counts were recorded for this clonotype. This sequence joins TRBV6-1 and TRBJ2-7; maybe TRBD1 (6 bases). V lost 11 bases and J 2 bases, leaving 13 bases between the germline ends. The CDR3 is made up of 12 amino acids. Germline CDR1 is MNHNS and CDR2 is SASEGT. DNA of the CDR3: TGTGCCGCGGAGACAGGTACCTACGAGCAGTACTTC. It specifies CAAETGTYEQYF.

This clonotype was recorded only once. The J gene is TRBJ1-2, the V gene TRBV27, with 9 bases aligning to TRBD1. Germline V gene lookup returns CDR1 MNHEY and CDR2 SMNVEV (reference sequence). The CDR3 contains 13 residues. The V and J ends lost 4 bases and 4 bases, in that order; junction bases with no gene match: 1. The CDR3 protein is CASSWDRAYGYTF. As DNA, the CDR3 is TGTGCCAGCAGTTGGGACAGGGCCTATGGCTACACCTTC.

Regarding this clonotype: A much larger clone differs from this one at a single base, so this may be a read error. The chain has TRBV3-1 and TRBJ2-1, with TRBD1 matching 8 bases. Gene TRBJ2-7 matches the end of the DNA better, so the J call may be wrong. The CDR3 totals 18 residues. Per the germline V gene, CDR1 is LGHDT and CDR2 is YNNKEL (reference sequence). The CDR3 here is CASSLDLGQVQVYNEQYF. The CDR3 bases are TGTGCCAGCAGCCTAGATTTGGGACAGGTCCAAGTGTACAATGAGCAGTACTTC.

There are many counts of this clonotype. The chain links TRBV3-1 to TRBJ1-1, with 10 bases identical to TRBD1. Per the germline V gene, CDR1 is LGHDT and CDR2 is YNNKEL (reference sequence). CDR3 size: 14 residues. V shed 3 bases and J 8 bases; nucleotides not matched to a gene: 6. The DNA of the CDR3 is TGTGCCAGCAGCCAGGGACAGGGGACGATAGAAGCTTTCTTT. Translated: CASSQGQGTIEAFF.

This clonotype was detected many times. This sequence joins TRBV15 and TRBJ2-7; 8 bases are shared with TRBD2. In germline, CDR1 is LNHNV, CDR2 YYDKDF (reference sequence). CDR3 length equals 16 residues. The V segment lost 0 bases and the J segment 6 bases; nucleotides outside the gene matches: 10. The CDR3 is CATSRDWGLEDSEQYF. In nucleotides, the CDR3 is TGTGCCACCAGCAGAGATTGGGGACTAGAGGACAGCGAGCAGTACTTC.

Notes on this clonotype: At one boundary the junction diverges from the germline segment, which might be a read error. V usage is TRBV5-1 and J usage is TRBJ1-5; TRBD1 might be the D (6 bases). This CDR3 is built from 16 residues. Germline CDR1 reads SGHRS; CDR2 reads YFSETQ. Here the CDR3 reads CASSLTGAELNQPQHF. DNA for the CDR3: TGTGCCAGCAGCTTGACAGGTGCAGAACTCAATCAGCCCCAGCATTTT. Full variable domain (missing parts from reference TRBV5-1 and TRBJ1-5): KAGVTQTPRYLIKTRGQQVTLSCSPISGHRSVSWYQQTPGQGLQFLFEYFSETQRNKGNFPGRFSGRQFSNSRSEMNVSTLELGDSALYLCASSLTGAELNQPQHFGDGTRLSIL.

About this clonotype: This may arise from a read error, as a much more abundant clone is one base away. The chain couples TRBV14 to TRBJ2-7; 7 bases line up with TRBD1. Germline CDR1 SGHDN, CDR2 FVKESK. The CDR3 consists of 14 residues. Trimming took 4 bases from V and 3 from J; bases not matched to a gene: 6. The CDR3 loop reads CASSRDSQHYEQYF. The CDR3 nucleotides read TGTGCCAGCAGCCGGGACAGCCAACACTACGAGCAGTACTTC.

This chain uses TRBV27 with TRBJ2-7; possibly TRBD2 for D (5 bases). The CDR3 is 14 residues long. V shed 7 bases and J shed 4 bases, with 17 bases lying between them. Looked up from germline, CDR1 is MNHEY and CDR2 is SMNVEV (reference sequence). CDR3 in amino acids: CASKRRGTGYEQYF. The CDR3 bases are TGTGCCAGCAAACGTAGAGGAACGGGGTACGAGCAGTACTTC.

This clonotype occurred a few times. CDR3 protein: CASSEKRTGGEQYF. The CDR3 nucleotides read TGTGCCAGCAGCGAAAAACGGACAGGGGGCGAGCAGTACTTC. The rearrangement links TRBV12-3 or TRBV12-4 to TRBJ2-7, with 10 bases aligning to TRBD1. The CDR3 covers 14 residues. Losses at the gene ends were 6 bases for V and 6 bases for J; bases not matched to a gene: 8.

This clonotype was counted a few times. This sequence joins TRBV10-2 and TRBJ1-2; no clear D gene. Per germline, CDR1 WSHSY and CDR2 SAAADI. CDR3 length: 13 amino acids. Trimming left V 6 bases short and J 4 bases short, with 12 bases between. The CDR3 nucleotides are TGCGCCAGCAGCTCCAGGCTTTCCTATGGCTACACCTTC. Its protein is CASSSRLSYGYTF.

This clonotype was observed many times. The chain recombines TRBV28 with TRBJ1-2; 10 bases are shared with TRBD1. The CDR3 totals 19 residues. Germline V gene lookup returns CDR1 MDHEN and CDR2 SYDVKM. The V gene end was trimmed by 10 bases and the J gene end by 4 bases; junction bases not matched to a gene: 24. CDR3 DNA: TGTGCCATCCCTCGGGCTCCCGGGACAGGGGACGGTCAGGGCTATGGCTACACCTTC. Translating it yields CAIPRAPGTGDGQGYGYTF.

This clonotype was observed many times. J is TRBJ2-1 and V is TRBV2, with 12 bases identical to TRBD2. This CDR3 is 15 amino acids long. The V gene end was trimmed by 6 bases and the J gene end by 6 bases; junction bases not matched to a gene: 6. CDR1 and CDR2 (germline): SNHLY, FYNNEI. The CDR3 coding sequence is TGTGCCAGCAGGAGATCTAGCGGGGGGGTCAATGAGCAGTTCTTC. This encodes CASRRSSGGVNEQFF.

This clonotype was seen many times. J is TRBJ1-2 and V is TRBV3-1, with 8 bases that match TRBD1. The V gene end was trimmed by 4 bases and the J gene end by 4 bases; junction bases not matched to a gene: 8. This CDR3 is 15 amino acids long. Germline CDR1 reads LGHDT; CDR2 reads YNNKEL (reference sequence). The DNA for the CDR3 is TGTGCCAGCAGCCCAGGACAGGGCCAGGTCTATGGCTACACCTTC. Its translation: CASSPGQGQVYGYTF.

This clonotype appeared many times. Written as DNA, the CDR3 is TGTGCCAGCAGCCACTCGGAGGGCAATCAGCCCCAGCATTTT. It yields the protein CASSHSEGNQPQHF. J is TRBJ1-5 and V is TRBV7-9; no clear D gene. Germline V gene lookup returns CDR1 SEHNR and CDR2 FQNEAQ (reference sequence). The CDR3 has 14 residues. V shed 5 bases and J shed 2 bases, with 10 bases lying between them.

The table lists this clonotype with many counts. The J gene is TRBJ1-6, the V gene TRBV20-1; D is possibly TRBD1 (6 bases). Trimming cost V 7 bases and J 8 bases, with 15 bases left between them. The germline gives CDR1 DFQATT, CDR2 SNEGSKA (reference sequence). The CDR3 is 13 residues long. CDR3: CSGGLGSDSPLHF. DNA of the CDR3: TGCAGTGGGGGGCTGGGGAGTGATTCACCCCTCCACTTT.

This clonotype came up a few times. The chain joins TRBV24-1 to TRBJ2-3; 10 nucleotides align to TRBD2. This CDR3 is built from 18 residues. CDR1 and CDR2 (germline): KGHDR, SFDVKD. The junction had 10 bases not matched to a gene; V was cut back by 0 bases and J by 5 bases. The CDR3 here is CATSDLLGSGGAGDTQYF. CDR3 nucleotide sequence: TGTGCCACCAGTGATTTGCTTGGAAGCGGGGGGGCCGGAGATACGCAGTATTTT.

The V call is TRBV7-3, the J call TRBJ2-5, with 7 positions matching TRBD1. The CDR3 spans 17 residues. CDR1 is SGHTA, CDR2 FQGTGA, per germline. The J segment lost 1 base and the V segment lost 0 bases, leaving 8 bases of the junction unmatched. The CDR3 sequence: CASSLTGGTAVQETQYF. Here the CDR3 DNA reads TGTGCCAGCAGCTTAACAGGGGGCACAGCCGTCCAAGAGACCCAGTACTTC. The full variable domain, completed using reference TRBV7-3 and TRBJ2-5, is GAGVSQTPSNKVTEKGKYVELRCDPISGHTALYWYRQSLGQGPEFLIYFQGTGAADDSGLPNDRFFAVRPEGSVSTLKIQRTERGDSAVYLCASSLTGGTAVQETQYFGPGTRLLVL.